Shown below are 10 T cell receptor beta chains from a single sample sequenced in a study of identical twins (TCRdb year 2016). The library was obtained by 5' RACE. Instrument on record: Illumina HiSeq 2000. TCRdb itself trimmed the public reads at Q25 with fastp, ran MiXCR and retained productive beta chains. Under each unique CDR3 protein, matching rows form one entry showing the most common genes and DNA. The sample table shows 1.5 million to 2 million distinct CDR3 sequences, and under 35% are seen once. The top ten clones comprise more than 0.25% of the sample. The sequenced sample consisted of cord blood. The receptor source for this set is a newborn girl in good health.

This clonotype has only a few counts. A junction boundary mismatches the germline segment, possibly from a read error. The V and J genes are TRBV7-7 and TRBJ2-5; 7 nucleotides line up with TRBD2. CDR3 length: 15 residues. The germline CDR1 and CDR2 sequences are SSHAT and FNYEAQ (reference sequence). DNA for the CDR3: TGTGCTAGCAGCTTAGCGTGGGGGGGCCAAGAGACCCAGTACTTC. Protein: CASSLAWGGQETQYF.

This sequence joins TRBV20-1 and TRBJ2-1; D unclear. This CDR3 region has 12 residues. Trimming shortened V by 3 bases and J by 4 bases, and 7 bases separated the two germline ends. Germline V lookup: CDR1 DFQATT, CDR2 SNEGSKA (reference sequence). CDR3 nucleotides: TGCAGTGCTAGTTTTCAGTACAATGAGCAGTTCTTC. Protein product: CSASFQYNEQFF.

The chain carries TRBV20-1 and TRBJ1-5; D is unresolved. CDR1 DFQATT and CDR2 SNEGSKA come from the germline V gene (reference sequence). Trimming pared 3 bases from V and 6 bases from J, leaving 15 bases between. CDR3 length: 14 residues. The CDR3 sequence is CSASGNYRTQPQHF. The CDR3 DNA follows: TGCAGTGCTAGCGGAAATTATAGGACTCAGCCCCAGCATTTT.

The sample holds many counts of this clonotype. The chain combines TRBV20-1 with TRBJ2-7; either TRBD1 or TRBD2 may supply D (6 bases each). CDR1 DFQATT and CDR2 SNEGSKA come from the germline V gene (reference sequence). The CDR3 length is 13 residues. Trimming cost V 0 bases and J 2 bases, with 8 bases left between them. CDR3 sequence reads: CSARDRGAYEQYF. The CDR3 DNA is TGCAGTGCTAGAGATAGGGGGGCCTACGAGCAGTACTTC.

This clonotype showed up just a few times. The chain employs TRBV20-1 and TRBJ1-5; D ambiguous. The germline V gene has CDR1 DFQATT and CDR2 SNEGSKA (reference sequence). Trimming stripped 6 bases from V and 5 bases from J, with 14 bases between. CDR3 length: 13 amino acids. CDR3 nucleotides: TGCAGTGCCCTCGGACGGTTGTATCAGCCCCAGCATTTT. As protein: CSALGRLYQPQHF.

CDR3 sequence: CASSIGAYGYTF. The CDR3, as DNA: TGTGCCAGCAGCATAGGGGCTTATGGCTACACCTTC. The V call is TRBV4-2, the J call TRBJ1-2; D may be TRBD1 (5 bases). CDR1 LGHNA and CDR2 YNFKEQ come from the germline V gene. There are 12 residues in the CDR3. The ends were cut back, 5 bases at V and 5 bases at J, with 9 bases in the middle.

The genes are TRBV2 and TRBJ1-2; the D is unclear. The germline V gene encodes CDR1 SNHLY and CDR2 FYNNEI. Trimming cost V 6 bases and J 4 bases, with 12 bases left between them. This CDR3 spans 13 amino acids. Written as DNA, the CDR3 is TGTGCCAGCAGGGCCGACGGTTTCTATGGCTACACCTTC. Protein: CASRADGFYGYTF. The full variable domain, in which reference TRBV2 and TRBJ1-2 provide the parts outside the CDR3, is EPEVTQTPSHQVTQMGQEVILRCVPISNHLYFYWYRQILGQKVEFLVSFYNNEISEKSEIFDDQFSVERPDGSNFTLKIRSTKLEDSAMYFCASRADGFYGYTFGSGTRLTVV.

This clonotype was detected a few times. The DNA of the CDR3 is TGTGCCAGCAGTTACTCGATAGCTTTACGGGGGAAAGAGACCCAGTACTTC. Amino acids: CASSYSIALRGKETQYF. This chain connects TRBV6-5 to TRBJ2-5; D is possibly TRBD2 (6 bases). Germline assignment: CDR1 MNHEY and CDR2 SVGAGI. Trimming left V 0 bases short and J 3 bases short, with 17 bases between. The CDR3 loop spans 17 amino acids.

This clonotype was detected a few times. This chain joins TRBV28 and TRBJ2-3; 12 nucleotides line up with TRBD2. After removal of 7 bases from V and 5 bases from J, the junction contained 10 bases not matched to a gene. The CDR3 sequence is 16 residues long. Germline V lookup: CDR1 MDHEN, CDR2 SYDVKM. The CDR3 region is CASKGLAGDGRDTQYF. The CDR3, as DNA: TGTGCCAGCAAGGGACTAGCGGGTGATGGGAGAGATACGCAGTATTTT.

The chain uses TRBV2 and TRBJ2-4; D is perhaps TRBD1 or TRBD2 (5 bases each). Germline CDR1 reads SNHLY; CDR2 reads FYNNEI. V gave up 4 bases and J gave up 3 bases, with 13 bases separating them. This CDR3 is 15 amino acids long. In DNA form, the CDR3 reads TGTGCCAGCAGTGGAGGGGCTTTCGGCAAAAACATTCAGTACTTC. Amino acids: CASSGGAFGKNIQYF.